This T cell receptor (beta chain) was recorded in a study of T-cell reconstitution after alpha-beta-depleted transplantation in children (TCRdb year 2016). In the study overall: The study quantitatively tracked T-cell immune reconstitution after TCRalphabeta/CD19-depleted allogeneic hematopoietic cell transplantation in children using TCR repertoire profiling. Results the study describes overall, beyond this receptor: In some patients, the high TCRbeta diversity seen at day 60 was put down to recipient T cells and intrathymic progenitors that had survived conditioning. Hyperexpanded clone frequencies declined over subsequent months; after one year, T-cell counts and TCRbeta diversity were mostly attributed to newly produced T cells. The apparently early recovery of alphabetaT-cell counts about two months after transplant reportedly depended on only several hundred rapidly expanded clones that came from non-depleted graft cells.

This clonotype was seen repeatedly, ten times or more. The antigen this receptor binds is unknown. Base quality data are lacking; no much larger clone is found one base away. This sample's treatment or condition label indicates: allogeneic hematopoietic cell transplantation with graft depleted of TCRalphabeta T cells and CD19 B cells. Transplant recipients were children who received TCRalphabeta/CD19-depleted allogeneic hematopoietic cell grafts. The germline ends are 13 bases apart after V is trimmed by 7 bases and J by 9 bases. Measured from the cysteine to the phenylalanine, the CDR3 is 12 residues long. Just CDR3 DNA is preserved here, 36 bases in frame from base 1. Libraries were made using PCR. Sequencer: Illumina HiSeq 2500. TCR libraries were prepared with molecular barcoding, using unique molecular identifiers to normalize TCRbeta repertoire quantification. In TCRdb, the public reads were trimmed at Q25 with fastp and aligned with MiXCR, with productive beta chains retained. Merged by CDR3 protein, the rows form single entries marked with the most common genes and DNA. Here the sample has just under 150,000 distinct CDR3 sequences; 8.5% to 10% occur a single time. About a sixth of the sample belongs to the ten largest clones.

This receptor chain uses TRBV12-3 or TRBV12-4 and TRBJ2-1; the D gene lacks a confident call. This sequence originates from a female patient aged 2 to 10 who had a stem cell transplant for congenital amegakaryocytic thrombocytopenia, so the T cells may come from the graft donor. The material was PBMCs, mostly from graft donor cells, obtained 180 days after TCRalphabeta/CD19-depleted stem cell transplant. The CDR3 reads as follows: CASTRGYTEQFF. The DNA sequence is as follows: TGTGCCAGCACCCGCGGCTATACTGAGCAGTTCTTC.